This T cell receptor beta chain is from a study of T cell responses to AZD1222 COVID-19 vaccine. The junction had 13 bases not matched to a gene; V was cut back by 6 bases and J by 8 bases. CDR1 is MDHEN, CDR2 SYDVKM, per germline. The CDR3 is 15 residues long. Study-wide results and caveats: Receipt of two AZD1222 doses was followed by a rise in Spike-specific TCR breadth and depth. A reported finding is that nearly half of spike-specific TCRs target unmutated variant regions.

Libraries were prepared by immunoSEQ multiplex PCR; TCRdb keeps only in-frame clonotypes and omits some of them. The data hold over 120,000 clones, with about 86% observed a single time. Notes on this clone: The antigen is unknown.

The chain joins TRBV28 to TRBJ2-1; 7 positions match TRBD1. The sequence came from an adult who received the AZD1222 COVID-19 vaccine. The starting material was peripheral blood, obtained 28 days after the second AZD1222 dose. The CDR3 region is CASSHYVTGMDEQFF. The CDR3 DNA is TGTGCCAGCAGCCACTATGTGACAGGGATGGATGAGCAGTTCTTC.